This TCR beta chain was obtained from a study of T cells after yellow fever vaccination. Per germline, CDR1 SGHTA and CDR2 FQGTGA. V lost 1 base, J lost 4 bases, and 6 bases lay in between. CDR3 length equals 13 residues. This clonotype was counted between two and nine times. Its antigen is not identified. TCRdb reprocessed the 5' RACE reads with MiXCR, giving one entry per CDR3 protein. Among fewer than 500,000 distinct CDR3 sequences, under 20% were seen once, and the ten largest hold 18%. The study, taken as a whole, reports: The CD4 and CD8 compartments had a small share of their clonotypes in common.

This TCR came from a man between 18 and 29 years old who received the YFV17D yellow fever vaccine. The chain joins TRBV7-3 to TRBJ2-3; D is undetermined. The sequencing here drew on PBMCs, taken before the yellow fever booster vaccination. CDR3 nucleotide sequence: TGTGCCAGCAGCTTAAGTTATTCAGATACGCAGTATTTT. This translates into CASSLSYSDTQYF.